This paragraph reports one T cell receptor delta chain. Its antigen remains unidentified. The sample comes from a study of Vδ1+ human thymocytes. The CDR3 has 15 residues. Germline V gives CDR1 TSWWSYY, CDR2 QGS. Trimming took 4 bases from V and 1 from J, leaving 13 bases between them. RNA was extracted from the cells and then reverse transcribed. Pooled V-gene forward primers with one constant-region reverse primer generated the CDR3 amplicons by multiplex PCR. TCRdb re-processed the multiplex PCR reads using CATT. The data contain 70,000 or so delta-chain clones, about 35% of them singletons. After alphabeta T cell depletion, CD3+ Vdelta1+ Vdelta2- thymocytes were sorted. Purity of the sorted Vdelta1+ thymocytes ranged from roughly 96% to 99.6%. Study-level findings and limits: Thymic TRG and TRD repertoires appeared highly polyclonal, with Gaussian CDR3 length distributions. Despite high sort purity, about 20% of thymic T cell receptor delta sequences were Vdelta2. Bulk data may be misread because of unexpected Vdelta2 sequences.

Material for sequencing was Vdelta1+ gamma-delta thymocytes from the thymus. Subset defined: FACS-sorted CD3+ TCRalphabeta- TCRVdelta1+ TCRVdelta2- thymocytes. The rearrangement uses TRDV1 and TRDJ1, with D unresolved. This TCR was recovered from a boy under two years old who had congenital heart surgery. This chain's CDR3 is CALGVEGYLTDKLIF. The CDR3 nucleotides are TGTGCTCTTGGGGTGGAGGGTTACCTCACCGATAAACTCATCTTT.